The present T cell receptor beta chain was sequenced within a study of blood T cells in healthy people across ages. Germline CDR1 MNHEY, CDR2 SVGEGT. This CDR3 has 16 residues. Trimming removed 0 bases from V and 9 bases from J; junction bases left unmatched: 6. A sample-barcoded 5' primer and a J-beta primer mix were used in a second PCR of about 7 to 12 cycles. A single record per CDR3 protein comes from TCRdb applying MiXCR to the 5' RACE reads. The sample has fewer than 900,000 distinct CDR3 sequences, around 40% seen once. A remark on this clonotype: Its antigen is not known.

Study results and limitations: The recorded TCR beta diversity per million T cells decreased in a roughly linear manner with age. A strong correlation was seen between TCR beta diversity and naive T cell percentage.

The specimen sequenced was blood. The clonotype comes from an older woman in good health. This chain connects TRBV6-2 or TRBV6-3 to TRBJ2-1; TRBD2 matches 12 bases. This CDR3 reads CASSYSLAGGPGEQFF. The CDR3 DNA is TGTGCCAGCAGTTACTCGCTAGCGGGGGGGCCCGGTGAGCAGTTCTTC.